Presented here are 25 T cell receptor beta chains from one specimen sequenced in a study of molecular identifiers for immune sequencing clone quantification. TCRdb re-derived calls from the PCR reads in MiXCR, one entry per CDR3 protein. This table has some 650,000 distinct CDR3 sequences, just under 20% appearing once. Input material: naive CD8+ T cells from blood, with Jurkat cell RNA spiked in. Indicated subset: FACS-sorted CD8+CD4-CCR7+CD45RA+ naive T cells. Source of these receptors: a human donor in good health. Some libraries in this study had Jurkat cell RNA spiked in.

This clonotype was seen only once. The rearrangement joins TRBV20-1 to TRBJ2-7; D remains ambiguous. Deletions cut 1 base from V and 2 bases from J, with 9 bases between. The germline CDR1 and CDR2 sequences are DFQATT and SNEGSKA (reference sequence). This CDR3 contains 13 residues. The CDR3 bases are TGCAGTGCTAGAGGATATGGAACCTACGAGCAGTACTTC. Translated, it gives CSARGYGTYEQYF.

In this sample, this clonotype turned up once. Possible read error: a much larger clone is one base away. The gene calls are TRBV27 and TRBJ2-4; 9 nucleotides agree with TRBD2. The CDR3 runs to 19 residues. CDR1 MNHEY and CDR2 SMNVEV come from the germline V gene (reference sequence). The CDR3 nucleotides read TGTGCCAGCAGTCCCGGGGTAGCGGGAGCTCCAATAGCCAAAAACATTCTGTACTTC. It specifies CASSPGVAGAPIAKNILYF.

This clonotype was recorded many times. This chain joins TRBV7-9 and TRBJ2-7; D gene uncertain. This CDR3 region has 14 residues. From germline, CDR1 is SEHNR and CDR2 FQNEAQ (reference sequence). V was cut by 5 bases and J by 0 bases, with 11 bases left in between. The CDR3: CASSDAGYSYEQYF. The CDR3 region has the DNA TGTGCCAGCAGCGACGCTGGCTACTCCTACGAGCAGTACTTC.

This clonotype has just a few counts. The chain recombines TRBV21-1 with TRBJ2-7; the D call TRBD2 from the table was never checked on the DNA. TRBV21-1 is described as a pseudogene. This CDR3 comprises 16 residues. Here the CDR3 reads CASSKDAGEGSYEQYF. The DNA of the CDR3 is TGTGCCAGCAGCAAAGACGCGGGAGAAGGCTCTTACGAGCAGTACTTC.

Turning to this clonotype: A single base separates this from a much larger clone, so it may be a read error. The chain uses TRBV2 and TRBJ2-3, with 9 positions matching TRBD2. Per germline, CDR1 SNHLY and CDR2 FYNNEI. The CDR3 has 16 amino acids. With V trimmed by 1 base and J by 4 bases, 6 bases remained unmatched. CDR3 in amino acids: CASSEEAGGPPDTQYF. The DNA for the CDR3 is TGTGCCAGCAGTGAAGAGGCGGGAGGGCCCCCAGATACGCAGTATTTT.

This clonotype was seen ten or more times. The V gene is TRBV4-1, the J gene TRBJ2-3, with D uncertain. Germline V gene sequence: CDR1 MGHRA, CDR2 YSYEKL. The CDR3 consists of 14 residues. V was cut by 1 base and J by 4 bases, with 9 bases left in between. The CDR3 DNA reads TGCGCCAGCAGCCAAGTCGACGGTTCAGATACGCAGTATTTT. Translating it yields CASSQVDGSDTQYF.

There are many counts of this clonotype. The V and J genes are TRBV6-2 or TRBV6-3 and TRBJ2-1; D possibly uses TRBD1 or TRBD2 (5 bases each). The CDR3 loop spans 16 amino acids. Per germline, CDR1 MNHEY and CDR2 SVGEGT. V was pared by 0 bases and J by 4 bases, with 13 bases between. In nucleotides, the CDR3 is TGTGCCAGCAGTTACTCGACGGGGCTAGGATACAATGAGCAGTTCTTC. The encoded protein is CASSYSTGLGYNEQFF.

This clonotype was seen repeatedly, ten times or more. CDR3 amino acids: CSARGQIGNTIYF. The CDR3 DNA follows: TGCAGTGCTCGAGGACAGATTGGAAACACCATATATTTT. The V call is TRBV20-1, the J call TRBJ1-3, with D possibly TRBD1 on 6 matching bases. Trimming took 5 bases from V and 3 from J, leaving 11 bases between them. The germline V gene has CDR1 DFQATT and CDR2 SNEGSKA (reference sequence). This CDR3 contains 13 residues.

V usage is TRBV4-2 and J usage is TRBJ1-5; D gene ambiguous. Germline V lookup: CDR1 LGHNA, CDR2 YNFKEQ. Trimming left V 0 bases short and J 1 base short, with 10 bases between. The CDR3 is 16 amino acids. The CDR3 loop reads CASSQDTRPSNQPQHF. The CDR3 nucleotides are TGTGCCAGCAGCCAAGATACAAGGCCAAGCAATCAGCCCCAGCATTTT.

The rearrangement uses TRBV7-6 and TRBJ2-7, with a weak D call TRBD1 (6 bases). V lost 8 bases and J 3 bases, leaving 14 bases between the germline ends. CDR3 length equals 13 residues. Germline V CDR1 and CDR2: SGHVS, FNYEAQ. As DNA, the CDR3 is TGTGCCAGCGGACAAACAGGGAACTACGAGCAGTACTTC. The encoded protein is CASGQTGNYEQYF.

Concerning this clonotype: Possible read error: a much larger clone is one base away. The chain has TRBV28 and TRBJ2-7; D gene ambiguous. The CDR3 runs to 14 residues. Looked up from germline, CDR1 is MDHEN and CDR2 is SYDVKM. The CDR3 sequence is CARSFRQHPYEQYF. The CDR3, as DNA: TGTGCCAGAAGTTTTCGGCAGCATCCCTACGAGCAGTACTTC.

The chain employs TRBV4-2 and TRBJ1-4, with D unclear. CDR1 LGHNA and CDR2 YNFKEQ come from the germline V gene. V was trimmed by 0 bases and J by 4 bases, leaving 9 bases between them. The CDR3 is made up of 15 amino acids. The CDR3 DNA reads TGTGCCAGCAGCCAAGATGAGGGTCTTAATGAAAAACTGTTTTTT. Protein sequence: CASSQDEGLNEKLFF.

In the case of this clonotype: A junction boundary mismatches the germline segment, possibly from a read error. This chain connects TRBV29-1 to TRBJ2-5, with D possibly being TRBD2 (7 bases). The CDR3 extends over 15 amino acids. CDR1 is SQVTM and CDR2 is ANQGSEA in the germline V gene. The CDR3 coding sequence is TGTAGCGTTGTAAGGGAGGGACACCAAGGGGAGACCCAGTACTTC. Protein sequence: CSVVREGHQGETQYF.

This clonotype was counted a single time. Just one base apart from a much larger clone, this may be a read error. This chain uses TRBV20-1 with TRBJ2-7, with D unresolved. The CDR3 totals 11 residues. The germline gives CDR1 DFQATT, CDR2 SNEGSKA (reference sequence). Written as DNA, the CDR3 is TGCAGTGCTAGGGGTATCAACGAGCGGTACTTC. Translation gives CSARGINERYF.

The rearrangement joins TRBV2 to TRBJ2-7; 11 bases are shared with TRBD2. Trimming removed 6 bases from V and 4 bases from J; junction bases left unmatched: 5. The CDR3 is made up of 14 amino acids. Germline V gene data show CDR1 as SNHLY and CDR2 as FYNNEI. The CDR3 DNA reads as TGTGCCAGCAGGGGGGGGACTAGCGGTTACGAGCAGTACTTC. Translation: CASRGGTSGYEQYF.

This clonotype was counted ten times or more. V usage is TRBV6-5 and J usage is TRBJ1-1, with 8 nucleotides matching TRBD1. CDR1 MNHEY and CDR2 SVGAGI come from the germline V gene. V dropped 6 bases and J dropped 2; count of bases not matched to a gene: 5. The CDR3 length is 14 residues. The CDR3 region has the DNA TGTGCCAGCAGATCGGACAGGGAAAACACTGAAGCTTTCTTT. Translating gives CASRSDRENTEAFF.

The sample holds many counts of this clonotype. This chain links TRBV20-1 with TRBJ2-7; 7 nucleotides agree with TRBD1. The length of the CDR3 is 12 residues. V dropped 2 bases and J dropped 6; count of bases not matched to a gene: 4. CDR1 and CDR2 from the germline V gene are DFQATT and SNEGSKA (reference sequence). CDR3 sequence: CSARPTGVEQYF. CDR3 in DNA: TGCAGTGCTAGACCTACAGGGGTCGAGCAGTACTTC.

CDR3 nucleotides: TGTGCCAGTAGTATATCAGGGGGGAGTGAAAAACTGTTTTTT. As protein: CASSISGGSEKLFF. The rearrangement links TRBV19 to TRBJ1-4; 7 bases are a match to TRBD1. Trimming took 2 bases from V and 7 from J; bases not matched to a gene: 4. From germline, CDR1 is LNHDA and CDR2 SQIVND (reference sequence). The CDR3 contains 14 residues.

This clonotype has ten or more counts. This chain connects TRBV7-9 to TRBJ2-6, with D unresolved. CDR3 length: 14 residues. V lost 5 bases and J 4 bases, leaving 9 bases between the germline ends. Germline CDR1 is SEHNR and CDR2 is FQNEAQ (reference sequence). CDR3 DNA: TGTGCCAGCAGCCCACTTACGGGGGCCAACGTCCTGACTTTC. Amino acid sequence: CASSPLTGANVLTF.

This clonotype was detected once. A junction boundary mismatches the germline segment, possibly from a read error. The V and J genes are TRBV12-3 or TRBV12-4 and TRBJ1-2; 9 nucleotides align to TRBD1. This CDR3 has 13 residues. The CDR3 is CASSGQGLSGCTF. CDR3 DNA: TGTGCCAGCAGCGGACAGGGGCTCTCTGGCTGCACCTTC.

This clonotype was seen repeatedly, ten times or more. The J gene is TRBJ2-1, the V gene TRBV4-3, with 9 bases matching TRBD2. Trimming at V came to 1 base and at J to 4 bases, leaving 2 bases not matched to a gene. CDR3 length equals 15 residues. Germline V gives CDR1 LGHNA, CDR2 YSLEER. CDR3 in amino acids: CASSQAAGGYNEQFF. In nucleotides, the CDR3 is TGCGCCAGCAGCCAAGCGGCGGGGGGGTACAATGAGCAGTTCTTC.

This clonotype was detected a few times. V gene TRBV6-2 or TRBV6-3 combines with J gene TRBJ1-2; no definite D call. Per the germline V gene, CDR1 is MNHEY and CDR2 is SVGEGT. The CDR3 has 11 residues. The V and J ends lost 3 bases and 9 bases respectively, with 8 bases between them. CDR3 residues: CASSYYGSYTF. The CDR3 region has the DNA TGTGCCAGCAGTTATTATGGGAGCTACACCTTC.

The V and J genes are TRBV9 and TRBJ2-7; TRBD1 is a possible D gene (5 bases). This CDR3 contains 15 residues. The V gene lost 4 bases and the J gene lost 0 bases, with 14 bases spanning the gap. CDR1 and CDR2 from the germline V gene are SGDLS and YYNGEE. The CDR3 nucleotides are TGTGCCAGCAGCCCTTGGGGCAGGGCCTCCTACGAGCAGTACTTC. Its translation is CASSPWGRASYEQYF.

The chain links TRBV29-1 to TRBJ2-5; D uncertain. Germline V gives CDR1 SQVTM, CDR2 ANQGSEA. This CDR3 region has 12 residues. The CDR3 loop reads CGAELGQETQYF. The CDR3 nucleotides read TGCGGCGCTGAATTGGGGCAAGAGACCCAGTACTTC. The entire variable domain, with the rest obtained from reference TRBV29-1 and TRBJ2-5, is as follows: SAVISQKPSRDICQRGTSLTIQCQVDSQVTMMFWYRQQPGQSLTLIATANQGSEATYESGFVIDKFPISRPNLTFSTLTVSNMSPEDSSIYLCGAELGQETQYFGPGTRLLVL.

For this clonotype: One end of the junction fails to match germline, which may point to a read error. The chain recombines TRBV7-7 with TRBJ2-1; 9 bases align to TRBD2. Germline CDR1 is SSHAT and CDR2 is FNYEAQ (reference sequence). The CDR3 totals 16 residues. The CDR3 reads CASSLYSSGAYNEQFF. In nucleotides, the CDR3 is TGTGCTAGCAGCTTATATTCTAGCGGGGCCTACAATGAGCAGTTCTTC. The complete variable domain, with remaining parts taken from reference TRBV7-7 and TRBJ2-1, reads GAGVSQSPRYKVTKRGQDVTLRCDPISSHATLYWYQQALGQGPEFLTYFNYEAQPDKSGLPSDRFSAERPEGSISTLTIQRTEQRDSAMYRCASSLYSSGAYNEQFFGPGTRLTVL.